Below are 14 T cell receptor beta chains sequenced from a single sample in a study of blood T cell repertoires in COVID-19. Data came from immunoSEQ multiplex PCR; TCRdb stores just in-frame clones and leaves some out. The sample lists 100,000 or so clones; more than 80% were seen once. The sample taken for sequencing was peripheral blood. Source of these receptors: a human donor in a cohort sampled during active COVID-19.

The chain couples TRBV6-6 to TRBJ2-7, with 10 bases matching TRBD1. CDR1 is MNHNY, CDR2 SVGAGI, per germline (reference sequence). The CDR3 runs to 15 residues. Trimming took 5 bases from V and 7 from J; bases not matched to a gene: 11. The CDR3 is CASSRSTGGGGEQYF. In DNA, the CDR3 is TGTGCCAGCAGTCGTTCGACAGGGGGCGGGGGGGAGCAGTACTTC.

The CDR3 region has the DNA TGTGCCAGTAAATTAACGGAGCCTAGCACAGATACGCAGTATTTT. Encoded protein: CASKLTEPSTDTQYF. This sequence joins TRBV19 and TRBJ2-3; D is unclear. V was cut by 7 bases and J by 0 bases, with 14 bases left in between. CDR3 length: 15 residues. Germline assignment: CDR1 LNHDA and CDR2 SQIVND (reference sequence).

The chain links TRBV6-5 to TRBJ2-7; no firm D call. The V gene's germline CDR1 is MNHEY and CDR2 SVGAGI. The CDR3 contains 14 residues. V shed 7 bases and J shed 2 bases, with 15 bases lying between them. DNA for the CDR3: TGTGCCAGCACCCCAAGAGGCTACCCCTACGAGCAGTACTTC. Amino acid sequence: CASTPRGYPYEQYF.

This clone was recorded a few times. This rearrangement joins TRBV4-3 to TRBJ1-1, with TRBD1 as a possible D gene (5 bases). Per germline, CDR1 LGHNA and CDR2 YSLEER. The CDR3 is 13 amino acids. Trimming removed 2 bases at V and 10 bases at J, with 14 bases between. The chain's CDR3 is CASSQLGAGLAFF. The CDR3 DNA is TGCGCCAGCAGCCAACTTGGGGCCGGGTTAGCTTTCTTT.

The chain is built from TRBV20-1 and TRBJ1-2; TRBD1 matches at 8 bases. Germline V gene data show CDR1 as DFQATT and CDR2 as SNEGSKA (reference sequence). With 3 bases clipped from V and 6 bases from J, the junction kept 6 bases outside the gene matches. This CDR3 contains 13 residues. In nucleotides, the CDR3 is TGCAGTGCTAGTAGCCAGGGGGCTAATGGCTACACCTTC. As protein: CSASSQGANGYTF.

The chain employs TRBV28 and TRBJ1-6; no clear D. V was shortened by 6 bases and J by 7 bases, with 10 bases between the two germline ends. The CDR3 loop spans 13 amino acids. Germline V CDR1 and CDR2: MDHEN, SYDVKM. The CDR3 is CASRPDINSPLHF. The CDR3 nucleotides read TGTGCCAGCAGACCCGACATAAATTCACCCCTCCACTTT.

V gene TRBV10-3 combines with J gene TRBJ2-5; TRBD1 matches 8 bases. The germline V gene encodes CDR1 ENHRY and CDR2 SYGVKD. The CDR3 runs 13 residues. V was clipped by 4 bases and J by 5 bases; unmatched bases: 3. In DNA, the CDR3 is TGTGCCATCAGTGGGACAGGGCTGGAGACCCAGTACTTC. It yields the protein CAISGTGLETQYF.

This clone was found a few times. The genes are TRBV7-3 and TRBJ2-2, with 10 bases fitting TRBD2. V gave up 1 base and J gave up 2 bases; unmatched junction bases: 7. CDR3 length equals 18 residues. Per germline, CDR1 SGHTA and CDR2 FQGTGA. CDR3 sequence reads: CASSLIPGLAENTGELFF. DNA of the CDR3: TGTGCCAGCAGCTTAATCCCTGGACTAGCGGAAAACACCGGGGAGCTGTTTTTT.

V is TRBV9 and J is TRBJ1-1, with D perhaps TRBD1 (5 bases). The CDR3 consists of 15 residues. Germline CDR1 and CDR2: SGDLS and YYNGEE. Trimming shortened V by 4 bases and J by 4 bases, and 17 bases separated the two germline ends. In nucleotides, the CDR3 is TGTGCCAGCAGCTTAAGAGGAGGGGTGAGCACTGAAGCTTTCTTT. Protein: CASSLRGGVSTEAFF.

This chain joins TRBV23-1 and TRBJ1-1; possible D gene TRBD1, 5 bases. TRBV23-1 is given ORF status, its function remaining uncertain. The length of the CDR3 is 13 residues. Trimming took off 7 bases at V and 4 bases at J, with 13 bases between the two ends. The CDR3 region is CASTRGGVTEAFF. CDR3 nucleotides: TGCGCCAGCACCCGAGGAGGGGTCACTGAAGCTTTCTTT.

Of note for this clone: The germline gene is not matched at one end of the junction; a read error may be the cause. Written as DNA, the CDR3 is TGTGCCAGTAGCCGGGACACCGCCACAAACATTCAGTACTTC. Translating gives CASSRDTATNIQYF. The chain uses TRBV19 and TRBJ2-4, with D perhaps matching TRBD1 (6 bases). CDR3 length equals 14 residues. CDR1 is LNHDA and CDR2 is SQIVND in the germline V gene (reference sequence).

This rearrangement joins TRBV5-5 to TRBJ1-2, with TRBD1 matching over 8 bases. There are 14 residues in the CDR3. The J segment lost 4 bases and the V segment lost 3 bases, leaving 5 bases of the junction unmatched. Germline V CDR1 and CDR2: SGHKS, YYEKEE (reference sequence). The CDR3 spells CASSSAGGFYGYTF. In DNA, the CDR3 is TGTGCCAGCAGCTCGGCAGGGGGCTTCTATGGCTACACCTTC. Complete variable domain (other parts from reference TRBV5-5 and TRBJ1-2): DAGVTQSPTHLIKTRGQQVTLRCSPISGHKSVSWYQQVLGQGPQFIFQYYEKEERGRGNFPDRFSARQFPNYSSELNVNALLLGDSALYLCASSSAGGFYGYTFGSGTRLTVV.

The table lists this clone with a few counts. The J gene is TRBJ1-1, the V gene TRBV7-9, with 9 bases fitting TRBD1. The CDR3 spans 12 residues. V was pared by 3 bases and J by 8 bases, with 1 base of the junction left unmatched. Germline V gives CDR1 SEHNR, CDR2 FQNEAQ (reference sequence). CDR3 sequence reads: CASSLGTGEAFF. The CDR3 nucleotides read TGTGCCAGCAGCTTGGGGACAGGGGAAGCTTTCTTT.

This clone appeared a single time. This chain uses TRBV6-5 with TRBJ1-1; D is uncertain. CDR1 is MNHEY, CDR2 SVGAGI, per germline. This CDR3 spans 15 amino acids. Trimming pared 4 bases from V and 3 bases from J, leaving 15 bases between. The CDR3, as DNA: TGTGCCAGCAGTTCCCCCCGGGGAAGGGACACTGAAGCTTTCTTT. Translation: CASSSPRGRDTEAFF.